The 2 T cell receptor beta chains presented below share a single source sample, sequenced in a study of long-term antiretroviral therapy in people with HIV. A v3.0 immunoSEQ assay was performed at survey level. Generated by immunoSEQ multiplex PCR, the TCRdb table keeps only in-frame clones and is missing some. The table shows about 44,000 clones, with about 95% occurring only once. The sample consisted of unsorted PBMCs, taken 3.7 years after starting antiretroviral therapy. The receptor source for this set is a woman aged 50 to 60 with HIV.

The genes are TRBV7-2 and TRBJ1-1; TRBD1 might be the D (5 bases). Trimming pared 10 bases from V and 1 base from J, leaving 13 bases between. The CDR3 consists of 13 residues. Germline CDR1 and CDR2: SGHTA and FQGNSA. CDR3 region: CATSQGRNTEAFF. The CDR3, as DNA: TGTGCCACCTCTCAGGGACGGAACACTGAAGCTTTCTTT.

CDR3 residues: CASSIGGIPGEKLFF. The DNA of the CDR3 is TGTGCCAGTAGTATAGGCGGGATTCCAGGTGAAAAACTGTTTTTT. The gene calls are TRBV19 and TRBJ1-4; D gene unclear. This CDR3 is built from 15 residues. Germline values: CDR1 LNHDA, CDR2 SQIVND (reference sequence). V was pared by 1 base and J by 7 bases, with 13 bases between.